The present T cell receptor beta chain was sequenced within a study of cytomegalovirus exposure and HLA in healthy donors. Study summary: In terms of ancestry, the Caucasian-associated cluster contained 80% to 90% of the approximately 380 genotyped donors. Study results and caveats: TCR beta V- and J-gene trimming, according to a later analysis, was linked to a missense DCLRE1C variant.

Details on this clone: What it binds is not known. Compared with germline, one end of the junction differs, possibly owing to a read error. This CDR3 is also generated by other DNA sequences in the sample.

13 Jbeta primers and 60 Vbeta primers were used for the PCR. Sequenced by immunoSEQ multiplex PCR; TCRdb stores in-frame clones only, minus some. The sample carries about 150,000 clones, roughly 71% recorded once. This TCR was recovered from a woman in her thirties or forties in good health and CMV-seronegative. What was sequenced was PBMCs.

The CDR3 is CASSPLGDSPNYGYTF. The CDR3 coding sequence is TGCGCCAGTAGCCCATTGGGGGACAGCCCTAACTATGGCTACACCTTC. This sequence joins TRBV19 and TRBJ1-2, with 7 nucleotides matching TRBD1. Germline values: CDR1 LNHDA, CDR2 SQIVND (reference sequence). CDR3 size: 16 residues.